This T cell receptor beta chain was sequenced during a study of blood T cell repertoires in COVID-19. Study-level background: The origin of the acute and convalescent COVID-19 samples was the United States, Italy and Spain. Sources were T cells, B-cell-depleted T cells, or PBMCs; the material itself was cDNA or gDNA.

Profiled with immunoSEQ multiplex PCR; TCRdb holds only in-frame clones, not every one. This sample yields around 200,000 clones, of which just under 90% are seen a single time; about 6% belongs to the top ten. V was cut by 5 bases and J by 4 bases, with 15 bases left in between. The length of the CDR3 is 16 residues. Looked up from germline, CDR1 is SGHTA and CDR2 is FQGNSA. This sequence originates from a man between 60 and 75 years old who had recovered from COVID-19. This chain links TRBV7-2 with TRBJ1-6, with D tentatively TRBD1 (5 bases). Sequenced input: peripheral blood. The DNA for the CDR3 is TGTGCCAGCAGCAAAGGGGTGCTGACTTATAATTCACCCCTCCACTTT. Translated, it gives CASSKGVLTYNSPLHF.